This TCR beta chain originates from a study of shared clonotypes between healthy human individuals. Study findings and constraints: An effect of sequencing depth on clonotype sharing among donors was expected. Only blood underwent sampling, and tissue repertoires likely differ.

This CDR3 has 15 amino acids. V was pared by 1 base and J by 7 bases, with 6 bases of the junction left unmatched. The germline V gene has CDR1 LGHNA and CDR2 YNFKEQ. Regarding this clone: Its specificity is unknown.

Genomic DNA per cell subset filled all wells of several immunoSEQ plates. TCRdb's table, derived via immunoSEQ multiplex PCR, lists solely in-frame clones and lacks some. The sample lists some 2.3 million clones; about 92% were seen once. V usage is TRBV4-2 and J usage is TRBJ1-4; 7 bases are a match to TRBD1. The sample comprised naive CD4+ T cells from PBMCs. This sample's subset: CD45RA+ positively selected. The receptor was derived from a man aged 18 to 29 in good health. Some clones in this sample may be carry-over from other donors' samples. As DNA, the CDR3 is TGTGCCAGCAGCCAAGCCCGACAGGGTGGTGAAAAACTGTTTTTT. Translating it yields CASSQARQGGEKLFF.